Described below is a single T cell receptor beta chain sequence and its context. Profiling relied on immunoSEQ multiplex PCR, and the TCRdb table lists in-frame clones only, not all of them. Of roughly 500,000 clones listed, roughly 89% are singletons. This entry comes from a study of blood T cell repertoires in COVID-19. As for the study in general: Material from acute and convalescent COVID-19 was sourced from the United States, Italy and Spain.

V lost 4 bases to trimming and J lost 0 bases; unmatched junction nucleotides: 5. Germline CDR1 and CDR2: LGHDT and YNNKEL (reference sequence). This CDR3 has 15 residues. The Seattle site enrolled patients during active infection and followed them longitudinally. The source is a man younger than 35 with COVID-19, enrolled during active disease. The J gene is TRBJ2-7, the V gene TRBV3-1 (or the pseudogene TRBV3-2); 8 nucleotides agree with TRBD2. Specimen: peripheral blood. The CDR3 region is CASSPSSGSSYEQYF. For the CDR3, the DNA is TGTGCCAGCAGCCCGTCGAGCGGGAGCTCCTACGAGCAGTACTTC.